This entry concerns a single TCR beta chain. This entry is derived from a study of blood T cell repertoires in COVID-19. Study summary: The origin of the acute and convalescent COVID-19 samples was the United States, Italy and Spain. PBMCs, B-cell-depleted T cells, or T cells provided the cDNA or gDNA that made up the material.

Followed over time, Seattle patients had been enrolled while infection was active. Source study methods: Amplification of reference gene primers was used by the study to estimate nucleated cell counts. Sequencing was performed with immunoSEQ multiplex PCR; in TCRdb, only in-frame clones are kept and a portion is missing. D and trimming come from the DNA, and the V and J calls and clone size come from that table. The sample consists of roughly 250,000 clones, 86% of them appearing once. This CDR3 is built from 15 residues. Germline values: CDR1 SGHRS, CDR2 YFSETQ. This sequence was found in a woman in her twenties or thirties with COVID-19, enrolled during active disease. Sequenced sample: peripheral blood. V usage is TRBV5-1 and J usage is TRBJ1-4; 7 bases agree with TRBD1. The CDR3 loop reads CELQGTEATNEKLFF. The CDR3, as DNA: TGCGAGCTACAGGGGACGGAAGCAACTAATGAAAAACTGTTTTTT.